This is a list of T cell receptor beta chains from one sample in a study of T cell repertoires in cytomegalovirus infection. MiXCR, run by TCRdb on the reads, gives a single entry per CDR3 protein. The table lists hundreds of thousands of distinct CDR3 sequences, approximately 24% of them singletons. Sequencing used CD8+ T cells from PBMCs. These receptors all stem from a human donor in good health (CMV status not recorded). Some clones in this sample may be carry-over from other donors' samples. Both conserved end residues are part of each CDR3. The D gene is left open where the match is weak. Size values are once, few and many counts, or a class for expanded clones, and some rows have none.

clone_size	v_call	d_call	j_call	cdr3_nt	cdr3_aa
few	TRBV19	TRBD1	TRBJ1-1	TGTGCCAGTAGTATTGGTGGCCGGACAGGAAAAAACACTGAAGCTTTCTTT	CASSIGGRTGKNTEAFF
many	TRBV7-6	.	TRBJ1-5	TGTGCCAGCAGCTCGGGACGGAGCAATCAGCCCCAGCATTTT	CASSSGRSNQPQHF
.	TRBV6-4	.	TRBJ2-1	TGTGCCAGCAGTGACTCGGCGGGGGCGGGTAATGAGCAGTTCTTC	CASSDSAGAGNEQFF
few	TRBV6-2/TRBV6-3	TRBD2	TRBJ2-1	TGTGCCAGCAACCCAACGACTAGCGGGGGCTGGAGCTCCTACAATGAGCAGTTCTTC	CASNPTTSGGWSSYNEQFF
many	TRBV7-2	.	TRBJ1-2	TGTGCCAGCAGCTCGACAGTAGGAGGGGCTCCTTGGACCTTC	CASSSTVGGAPWTF
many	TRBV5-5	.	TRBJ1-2	TGTGCCAGCAGCTTGGCTTACGGGGCGGATGGCTACACCTTC	CASSLAYGADGYTF
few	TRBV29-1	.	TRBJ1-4	TGCGCCACAGGGAATACCGATGAAAAACTGTTTTTT	CATGNTDEKLFF
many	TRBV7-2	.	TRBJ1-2	TGTGCCAGCAGCTGGGCCCTTATTGGCTACACCTTC	CASSWALIGYTF
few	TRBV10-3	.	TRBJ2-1	TGTGCCATCAGTGAGTTTAAATGGACGGCGGAGCAGTTCTTC	CAISEFKWTAEQFF
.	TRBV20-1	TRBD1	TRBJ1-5	TGCAGTGCTAGCCCGCGGGGCAGGGGGTCGAATCAGCCCCAGCATTTT	CSASPRGRGSNQPQHF
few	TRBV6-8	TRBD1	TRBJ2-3	TGTGCCAGCAGTTACGACAGGGGGCTGGGCACAGATACGCAGTATTTT	CASSYDRGLGTDTQYF
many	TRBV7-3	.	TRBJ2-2	TGTGCCAGCAGGAGTCGACAGGAGCTGTTTTTT	CASRSRQELFF
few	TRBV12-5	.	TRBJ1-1	TGTGCTAGTGGTTTAGGCGACTCGGAAGCTTTCTTT	CASGLGDSEAFF
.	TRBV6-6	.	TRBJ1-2	TGTGCCAGCAGTTACGTGGAAGGGGGCTACACCTTC	CASSYVEGGYTF
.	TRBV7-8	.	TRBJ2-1	TGTGCCAGCAGCCCCTATCGAGTCAATGAGCAGTTCTTC	CASSPYRVNEQFF
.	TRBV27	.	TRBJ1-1	TGTGCCAGCAGCACCCTCGAACGGCGGACTGAAGCTTTCTTT	CASSTLERRTEAFF
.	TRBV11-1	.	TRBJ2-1	TGTGCCAGCAGCTTGCCGCTGGACAATGAGCAGTTCTTC	CASSLPLDNEQFF
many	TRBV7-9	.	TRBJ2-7	TGTGCCAGCAGCTTAGCGGGGCTCTCCTACGAGCAGTACTTC	CASSLAGLSYEQYF
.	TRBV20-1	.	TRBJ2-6	TGCAGTGCGGACGGCGCAAAACACCCTAGCTCTGGGGCCAACGTCCTGACTTTC	CSADGAKHPSSGANVLTF
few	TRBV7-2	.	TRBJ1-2	TGTGCCAGCCTCAACTATGGCTACACCTTC	CASLNYGYTF
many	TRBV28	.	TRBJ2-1	TGTGCCAGCGGCCTCAAGGTGCATCTTTCCAACAATGAGCAGTTCTTC	CASGLKVHLSNNEQFF
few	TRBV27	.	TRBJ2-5	TGTGCCAGCAGAGGCTACAACCGAGAGACCCAGTACTTC	CASRGYNRETQYF
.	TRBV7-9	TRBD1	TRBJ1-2	TGTGCCAGCAGCTTAGAGCAGGACAGGGATAATGGCTACACCTTC	CASSLEQDRDNGYTF
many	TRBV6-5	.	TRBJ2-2	TGTGCCAGCAGCCATAAGATGGCCGCCGGGGAGCTGTTTTTT	CASSHKMAAGELFF
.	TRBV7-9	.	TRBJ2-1	TGTGCCAGCAGCGGGACGTTCTCAGATGAGAAAAGGGCTCAGTTCTTC	CASSGTFSDEKRAQFF
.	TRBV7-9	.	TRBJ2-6	TGTGCCAGCAGCTCCCCCGGGGGACAGAGCTCTGGGGCCAACGTCCTGACTTTC	CASSSPGGQSSGANVLTF
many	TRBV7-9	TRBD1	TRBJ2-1	TGTGCCAGCAGCTTAGTACAGGGGTACAATGAGCAGTTCTTC	CASSLVQGYNEQFF
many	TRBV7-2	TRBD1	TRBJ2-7	TGTGCCAGCAGCTTAGCGGACAGGAACGAGCAGTACTTC	CASSLADRNEQYF
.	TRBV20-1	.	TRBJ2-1	TGCAGTGCTAGAGATCTGAGGACAGACCTCTACAATGAGCAGTTCTTC	CSARDLRTDLYNEQFF
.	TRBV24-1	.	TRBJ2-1	TGTGCCACCAGTGATGGACATGAGCAGTTCTTC	CATSDGHEQFF
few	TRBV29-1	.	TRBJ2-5	TGCAGCGTTGAATCCCAAGAGACCCAGTACTTC	CSVESQETQYF
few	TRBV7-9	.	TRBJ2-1	TGTGCCAGCAGCTCTACCGGGACGGAGTTCTTC	CASSSTGTEFF